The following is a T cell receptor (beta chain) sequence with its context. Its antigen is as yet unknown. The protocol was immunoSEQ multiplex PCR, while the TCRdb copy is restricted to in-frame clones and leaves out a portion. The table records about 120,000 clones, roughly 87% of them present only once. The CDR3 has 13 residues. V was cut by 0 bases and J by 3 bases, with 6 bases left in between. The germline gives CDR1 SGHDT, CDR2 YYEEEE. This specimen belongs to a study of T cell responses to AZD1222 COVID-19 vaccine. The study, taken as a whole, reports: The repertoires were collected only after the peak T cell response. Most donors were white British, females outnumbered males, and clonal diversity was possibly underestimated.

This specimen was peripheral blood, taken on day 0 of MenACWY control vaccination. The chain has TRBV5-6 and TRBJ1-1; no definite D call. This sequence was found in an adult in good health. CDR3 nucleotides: TGTGCCAGCAGCTTGGGGAGGGACACTGAAGCTTTCTTT. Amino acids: CASSLGRDTEAFF.